This TCR beta chain was sequenced during a study of cytomegalovirus exposure and HLA in healthy donors. Findings of the study overall: Excluded: some indistinguishable V segments such as TRBV6-2 and TRBV6-3. It was reported that TCR beta sequences correctly inferred the HLA-A and HLA-B alleles for most subjects.

The donors comprised healthy bone marrow donors. Germline values: CDR1 SGHDT, CDR2 YYEEEE. The CDR3 totals 16 residues. The junction had 7 bases not matched to a gene; V was cut back by 3 bases and J by 2 bases. About this clone: Its antigen remains unknown.

Primers: 60 Vbeta forward and 13 Jbeta reverse. Original methodology: The count from a later analysis was about 80 million unique TCR beta chains, 9.5 million to 11 million of them shared. The protocol was immunoSEQ multiplex PCR, while the TCRdb copy is restricted to in-frame clones and leaves out a portion. V and J calls and clone size are as listed in that table; D and trimming were resolved from the DNA. Here the sample spans 150,000 to 200,000 clones, approximately 80% being singletons. This TCR derives from a male donor in good health and CMV-seropositive. The specimen was PBMCs. The gene calls are TRBV5-6 and TRBJ2-7; 11 nucleotides match TRBD1. CDR3 DNA sequence: TGTGCCAGCAGCTGGACCCGGGACAGGGGGGCCTACGAGCAGTACTTC. Translation: CASSWTRDRGAYEQYF.